These 27 T cell receptor beta chains share one sample of origin, sequenced in a study of neoadjuvant anti-PD-1 for oral cavity cancer. The protocol was immunoSEQ multiplex PCR, while the TCRdb copy is restricted to in-frame clones and leaves out a portion. The data contain about 72,000 clones, about 85% of them seen just once; the ten biggest clones take up nearly 3.5%. As to time point: after neoadjuvant nivolumab, at surgical resection. The sequencing used PBMCs, collected after nivolumab (anti-PD-1) treatment. These receptor sequences come from a person between 35 and 79 years old with oral cavity squamous cell carcinoma.

This sequence joins TRBV19 and TRBJ2-7; 8 bases map to TRBD2. Trimming took 5 bases from V and 0 from J; bases not matched to a gene: 3. The CDR3 spans 14 residues. Germline assignment: CDR1 LNHDA and CDR2 SQIVND (reference sequence). The DNA for the CDR3 is TGTGCCAGTAGTCGGAGCGGGAGCTCCTACGAGCAGTACTTC. Translation gives CASSRSGSSYEQYF.

Here the CDR3 DNA reads TGTGCCAGCAGTGAACCGGGACTATCCTACGAGCAGTACTTC. Its translation: CASSEPGLSYEQYF. V gene TRBV6-5 combines with J gene TRBJ2-7; the match to TRBD2 covers 7 bases. This CDR3 is 14 amino acids long. Germline V gene data show CDR1 as MNHEY and CDR2 as SVGAGI. The J segment lost 1 base and the V segment lost 5 bases, leaving 5 bases of the junction unmatched.

J is TRBJ2-3 and V is TRBV5-1, with 8 bases that match TRBD2. This CDR3 is 16 amino acids long. V was clipped by 2 bases and J by 0 bases; unmatched bases: 5. Germline V gene sequence: CDR1 SGHRS, CDR2 YFSETQ. Here the CDR3 DNA reads TGCGCCAGCAGCTTCGGCGGGGGGTCTAGCACAGATACGCAGTATTTT. This encodes CASSFGGGSSTDTQYF.

This sequence joins TRBV9 and TRBJ2-1, with 10 positions matching TRBD1. Germline trimming cut 1 base from V and 8 bases from J; bases unmatched to any gene: 6. The CDR3 has 15 residues. Per germline, CDR1 SGDLS and CDR2 YYNGEE. The CDR3 bases are TGTGCCAGCAGCGTATCCTCGACAGGGGGCGATGAGCAGTTCTTC. This gives the protein CASSVSSTGGDEQFF. The whole variable domain, filled in from reference TRBV9 and TRBJ2-1, reads DSGVTQTPKHLITATGQRVTLRCSPRSGDLSVYWYQQSLDQGLQFLIQYYNGEERAKGNILERFSAQQFPDLHSELNLSSLELGDSALYFCASSVSSTGGDEQFFGPGTRLTVL.

The chain carries TRBV6-6 and TRBJ1-3; D may be TRBD1 (6 bases). The CDR3 extends over 16 amino acids. V lost 5 bases and J 0 bases, leaving 14 bases between the germline ends. CDR1 is MNHNY, CDR2 SVGAGI, per germline (reference sequence). CDR3 in amino acids: CASSPTTGISGNTIYF. The CDR3 region has the DNA TGTGCCAGCAGTCCTACCACAGGGATCTCTGGAAACACCATATATTTT.

This clone was seen only once. The rearrangement uses TRBV4-2 and TRBJ2-1; D not certain. Germline CDR1 and CDR2: LGHNA and YNFKEQ. The CDR3 covers 15 residues. The germline V and J ends were trimmed by 4 bases and 6 bases, with 16 bases remaining between them. Written as DNA, the CDR3 is TGTGCCAGCAGCCGAGAAGTCGGGCCCCTCAATGAGCAGTTCTTC. It codes for CASSREVGPLNEQFF.

This clone is judged medium-sized. V gene TRBV5-6 combines with J gene TRBJ1-1; D uncertain. Germline CDR1 is SGHDT and CDR2 is YYEEEE. This CDR3 comprises 14 residues. V gave up 0 bases and J gave up 0 bases, with 6 bases separating them. CDR3 protein: CASSLGRVNTEAFF. Written as DNA, the CDR3 is TGTGCCAGCAGCTTGGGGAGAGTGAACACTGAAGCTTTCTTT. The whole variable domain, remainder taken from reference TRBV5-6 and TRBJ1-1, is DAGVTQSPTHLIKTRGQQVTLRCSPKSGHDTVSWYQQALGQGPQFIFQYYEEEERQRGNFPDRFSGHQFPNYSSELNVNALLLGDSALYLCASSLGRVNTEAFFGQGTRLTVV.

The chain uses TRBV4-1 and TRBJ2-7, with D possibly being TRBD1 (7 bases). V lost 8 bases and J lost 5, with 19 bases in between. CDR1 MGHRA and CDR2 YSYEKL come from the germline V gene. The CDR3 runs 14 residues. The CDR3 DNA is TGCGCCAGCGCCGCAGGAGGGGGCTATGACGAGCAGTACTTC. It encodes CASAAGGGYDEQYF.

The gene calls are TRBV5-1 and TRBJ1-4, with D perhaps TRBD1 (6 bases). Germline loops: CDR1 SGHRS, CDR2 YFSETQ. This CDR3 has 14 residues. The V end was cut by 4 bases, the J end by 4 bases, with 11 bases between. In DNA form, the CDR3 reads TGCGCCAGCAGCCCAGGACAGAGTAATGAAAAACTGTTTTTT. Translating it yields CASSPGQSNEKLFF.

This clone appeared a single time. The chain uses TRBV6-6 and TRBJ2-7; possible D gene TRBD1, 5 bases. The germline V and J ends were trimmed by 7 bases and 2 bases, with 12 bases remaining between them. Per the germline V gene, CDR1 is MNHNY and CDR2 is SVGAGI (reference sequence). This CDR3 contains 13 residues. Here the CDR3 reads CASTIDSTYEQYF. Here the CDR3 DNA reads TGTGCCAGCACAATCGACAGCACCTACGAGCAGTACTTC.

This clone was counted once. The chain joins TRBV13 to TRBJ2-1; TRBD1 aligns across 8 bases. The CDR3 is 16 amino acids. CDR1 is PRHDT and CDR2 is FYEKMQ in the germline V gene (reference sequence). V was pared by 0 bases and J by 3 bases, with 4 bases of the junction left unmatched. The chain's CDR3 is CASSLGRTGFYNEQFF. CDR3 coding DNA: TGTGCCAGCAGCTTAGGTCGGACAGGGTTCTACAATGAGCAGTTCTTC.

The genes are TRBV2 and TRBJ2-7; 16 nucleotides line up with TRBD2. Trimming cost V 6 bases and J 0 bases; bases outside gene matches: 11. Germline-derived CDR1 and CDR2 are SNHLY and FYNNEI. The length of the CDR3 is 19 residues. This CDR3 reads CASSGGPGLAGGSSYEQYF. CDR3 coding DNA: TGTGCCAGCAGCGGGGGCCCGGGACTAGCGGGAGGGAGCTCCTACGAGCAGTACTTC.

This chain links TRBV19 with TRBJ1-3; possible D gene TRBD1, 6 bases. The CDR3 is 15 amino acids. Trimming shortened V by 3 bases and J by 2 bases, and 11 bases separated the two germline ends. Per the germline V gene, CDR1 is LNHDA and CDR2 is SQIVND (reference sequence). This CDR3 reads CASSMGQATGNTIYF. CDR3 DNA: TGTGCCAGTAGTATGGGACAAGCCACTGGAAACACCATATATTTT.

The chain uses TRBV7-9 and TRBJ1-1, with D perhaps matching TRBD1 (6 bases). The CDR3 covers 14 residues. Between the trimmed V and J ends, which lost 4 bases and 5 bases, there was a span of 14 bases. The germline V gene has CDR1 SEHNR and CDR2 FQNEAQ (reference sequence). CDR3 coding DNA: TGTGCCAGCAGCTCGACACAGGGAAGGACTGAAGCTTTCTTT. It specifies CASSSTQGRTEAFF.

The chain is built from TRBV6-1 and TRBJ2-7, with 9 nucleotides matching TRBD2. CDR1 is MNHNS, CDR2 SASEGT, per germline. This CDR3 has 18 amino acids. The ends lost 4 bases at V and 1 base at J; junction bases unmatched: 14. The DNA for the CDR3 is TGTGCCAGCAGTGCATCCCCCTGGGTAGCGGGAGTATCCTACGAGCAGTACTTC. It yields the protein CASSASPWVAGVSYEQYF.

The chain employs TRBV18 and TRBJ1-5, with no clear D. CDR1 and CDR2 (germline): KGHSH, LQKENI. The CDR3 runs to 13 residues. V was shortened by 2 bases and J by 0 bases, with 2 bases between the two germline ends. CDR3 sequence: CASSPNSNQPQHF. CDR3 coding DNA: TGTGCCAGCTCACCAAATAGCAATCAGCCCCAGCATTTT.

This chain links TRBV5-5 with TRBJ1-5; D call uncertain. The CDR3 consists of 14 residues. Germline CDR1 and CDR2: SGHKS and YYEKEE (reference sequence). V was shortened by 1 base and J by 5 bases, with 10 bases between the two germline ends. The CDR3 DNA is TGTGCCAGCAGCTTGTGGGGTGACGATCAGCCCCAGCATTTT. Translating it yields CASSLWGDDQPQHF.

V usage is TRBV2 and J usage is TRBJ2-7; maybe TRBD2 (6 bases). Trimming removed 11 bases at V and 6 bases at J, with 17 bases between. Looked up from germline, CDR1 is SNHLY and CDR2 is FYNNEI. CDR3 length: 12 amino acids. The CDR3 reads CALGLPDREQYF. DNA for the CDR3: TGTGCCTTGGGACTCCCCGACCGCGAGCAGTACTTC.

The gene calls are TRBV6-1 and TRBJ2-1; D gene unclear. V lost 5 bases and J 3 bases, leaving 2 bases between the germline ends. Germline V lookup: CDR1 MNHNS, CDR2 SASEGT. The CDR3 loop spans 11 amino acids. CDR3: CASSNYNEQFF. Here the CDR3 DNA reads TGTGCCAGCAGTAACTACAATGAGCAGTTCTTC.

The chain is built from TRBV19 and TRBJ2-1; tentative D call: TRBD1 (5 bases). The CDR3 covers 14 residues. CDR1 LNHDA and CDR2 SQIVND come from the germline V gene (reference sequence). V was cut by 8 bases and J by 8 bases, with 19 bases left in between. The CDR3 region is CASRATALGYEQFF. The CDR3 nucleotides read TGTGCCAGTCGCGCGACAGCCCTAGGGTATGAGCAGTTCTTC. Filled out from reference TRBV19 and TRBJ2-1, the complete variable domain reads DGGITQSPKYLFRKEGQNVTLSCEQNLNHDAMYWYRQDPGQGLRLIYYSQIVNDFQKGDIAEGYSVSREKKESFPLTVTSAQKNPTAFYLCASRATALGYEQFFGPGTRLTVL.

V and J are TRBV27 and TRBJ2-5, with a tentative D call TRBD2 (5 bases). CDR1 and CDR2 (germline): MNHEY, SMNVEV (reference sequence). V lost 5 bases, J lost 5 bases, and 6 bases lay in between. The CDR3 is 11 residues long. The CDR3 loop is CASSTGETQYF. The CDR3 nucleotides read TGTGCCAGCAGTACGGGGGAGACCCAGTACTTC.

This chain joins TRBV11-2 and TRBJ2-2; no clear D gene. Germline CDR1 reads SGHAT; CDR2 reads FQNNGV. This CDR3 has 15 residues. V was shortened by 5 bases and J by 0 bases, with 10 bases between the two germline ends. This chain's CDR3 is CASSPVETNTGELFF. CDR3 coding DNA: TGTGCCAGCAGCCCCGTGGAGACGAACACCGGGGAGCTGTTTTTT.

This clone is labeled as medium-sized. This rearrangement joins TRBV28 to TRBJ2-3, with 7 positions matching TRBD2. Germline CDR1 and CDR2: MDHEN and SYDVKM. Trimming at V came to 5 bases and at J to 2 bases, leaving 4 bases not matched to a gene. The CDR3 runs to 14 residues. CDR3 loop: CASSPQRDTDTQYF. CDR3 coding DNA: TGTGCCAGCAGTCCCCAGCGGGACACAGATACGCAGTATTTT.

J is TRBJ2-7 and V is TRBV2; D gene uncertain. Germline CDR1 SNHLY, CDR2 FYNNEI. V was cut by 3 bases and J by 3 bases, with 6 bases left in between. The CDR3 is made up of 12 amino acids. The CDR3 DNA reads as TGTGCCAGCAGTGACGCGCGCTACGAGCAGTACTTC. It is translated as CASSDARYEQYF.

The chain recombines TRBV11-2 with TRBJ2-3; tentative D call: TRBD2 (5 bases). This CDR3 region has 15 residues. The V gene's germline CDR1 is SGHAT and CDR2 FQNNGV. Trimming took off 2 bases at V and 0 bases at J, with 9 bases between the two ends. For the CDR3, the DNA is TGTGCCAGCAGCTTATTAGGCGGGAGCACAGATACGCAGTATTTT. Residues: CASSLLGGSTDTQYF.

The chain links TRBV15 to TRBJ2-1; TRBD2 matches at 13 bases. CDR1 is LNHNV, CDR2 YYDKDF, per germline (reference sequence). The trim removed 0 bases at V and 5 bases at J, leaving 19 bases unmatched. The CDR3 length is 22 residues. The DNA of the CDR3 is TGTGCCACCAGCAGAGAGGGACTAGCGGGACTAGAGGGGGAGGGGAATGACAATGAGCAGTTCTTC. Amino acids: CATSREGLAGLEGEGNDNEQFF.

The chain couples TRBV28 to TRBJ2-7; no reliable D call. The CDR3 runs to 11 residues. From germline, CDR1 is MDHEN and CDR2 SYDVKM. Between the trimmed V and J ends, which lost 6 bases and 5 bases, there was a span of 8 bases. Here the CDR3 reads CASSPGNEQYF. The CDR3 nucleotides read TGTGCCAGCAGCCCAGGAAACGAGCAGTACTTC.